This TCR beta chain was profiled in a study of shared clonotypes between healthy human individuals. Whole-study findings and limits: A handful of donors had 4% to 5% of their naive CD4 clonotypes in common. Sampling covered blood only; tissue repertoires likely differ.

Terminally differentiated effector memory CD45RA+ cells were left out of the naive CD8 fraction, which was CD45RO-negative and positively selected for CCR7. In the authors' workflow: ImmunoSEQ only sent back junction sequences with no quality scores, so filtering was done differently. Here immunoSEQ multiplex PCR was the method, and the copy in TCRdb shows in-frame clones only, minus some. Clonal size and the V and J genes are those of that table, whereas D and trimming came from the DNA. The sample yields around 2,000,000 clones, under 95% seen once. In the case of this clone: What it binds is unknown.

This CDR3 is built from 12 residues. Trimming pared 1 base from V and 4 bases from J, leaving 2 bases between. Germline values: CDR1 MGHDK, CDR2 SYGVNS. The rearrangement links TRBV25-1 to TRBJ1-3; D is ambiguous. The clonotype originates from a young man in good health. Some clones in this sample may be carry-over from other donors' samples. The sequenced material came from naive CD8+ T cells from PBMCs. The CDR3 reads CASSESGNTIYF. DNA for the CDR3: TGTGCCAGCAGTGAATCGGGAAACACCATATATTTT. Complete variable domain (other parts from reference TRBV25-1 and TRBJ1-3): EADIYQTPRYLVIGTGKKITLECSQTMGHDKMYWYQQDPGMELHLIHYSYGVNSTEKGDLSSESTVSRIRTEHFPLTLESARPSHTSQYLCASSESGNTIYFGEGSWLTVV.